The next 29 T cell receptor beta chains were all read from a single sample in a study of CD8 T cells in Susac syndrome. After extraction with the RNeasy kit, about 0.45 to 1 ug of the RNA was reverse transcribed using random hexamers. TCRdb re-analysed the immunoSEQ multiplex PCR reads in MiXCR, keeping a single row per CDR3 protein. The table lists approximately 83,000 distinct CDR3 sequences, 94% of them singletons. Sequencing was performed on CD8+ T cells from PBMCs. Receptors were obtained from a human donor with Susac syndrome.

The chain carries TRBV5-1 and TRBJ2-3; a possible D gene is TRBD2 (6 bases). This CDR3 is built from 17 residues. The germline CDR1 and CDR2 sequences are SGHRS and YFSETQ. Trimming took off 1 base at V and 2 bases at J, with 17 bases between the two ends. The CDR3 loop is CASSLPTGLLATDTQYF. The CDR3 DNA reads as TGCGCCAGCAGCTTGCCAACGGGACTTCTGGCCACAGATACGCAGTATTTT.

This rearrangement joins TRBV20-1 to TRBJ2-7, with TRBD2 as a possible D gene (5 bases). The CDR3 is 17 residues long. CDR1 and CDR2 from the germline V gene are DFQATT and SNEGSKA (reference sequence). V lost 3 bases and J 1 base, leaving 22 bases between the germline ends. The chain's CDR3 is CSARTSQFGGPSYEQYF. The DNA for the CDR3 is TGCAGTGCTAGGACCTCTCAATTCGGCGGGCCTTCCTACGAGCAGTACTTC.

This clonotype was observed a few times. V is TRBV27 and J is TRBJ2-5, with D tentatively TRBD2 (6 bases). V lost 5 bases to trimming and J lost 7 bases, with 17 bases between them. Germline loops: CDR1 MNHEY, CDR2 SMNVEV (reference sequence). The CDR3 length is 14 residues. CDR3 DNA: TGTGCCAGCAGTCCCCTAGGAGGGGCCAGGACCCAGTACTTC. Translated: CASSPLGGARTQYF.

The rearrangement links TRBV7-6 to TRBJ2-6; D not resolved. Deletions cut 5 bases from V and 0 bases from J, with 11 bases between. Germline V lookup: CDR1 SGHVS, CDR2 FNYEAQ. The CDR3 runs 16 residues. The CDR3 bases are TGTGCCAGCAGCCAACGAGACGGCTCTGGGGCCAACGTCCTGACTTTC. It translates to CASSQRDGSGANVLTF.

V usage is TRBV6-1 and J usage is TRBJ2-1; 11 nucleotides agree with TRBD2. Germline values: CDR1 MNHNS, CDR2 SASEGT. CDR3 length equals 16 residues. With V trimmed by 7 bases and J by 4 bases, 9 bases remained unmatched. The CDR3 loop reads CASIQTGTSGYNEQFF. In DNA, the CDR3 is TGTGCCAGCATCCAGACTGGGACTAGCGGATACAATGAGCAGTTCTTC.

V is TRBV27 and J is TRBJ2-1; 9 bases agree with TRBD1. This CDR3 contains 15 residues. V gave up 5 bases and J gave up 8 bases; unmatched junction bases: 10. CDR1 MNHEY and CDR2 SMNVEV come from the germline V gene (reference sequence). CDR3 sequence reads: CASSPGTGFLDEQFF. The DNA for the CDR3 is TGTGCCAGCAGTCCCGGGACAGGGTTCTTGGATGAGCAGTTCTTC.

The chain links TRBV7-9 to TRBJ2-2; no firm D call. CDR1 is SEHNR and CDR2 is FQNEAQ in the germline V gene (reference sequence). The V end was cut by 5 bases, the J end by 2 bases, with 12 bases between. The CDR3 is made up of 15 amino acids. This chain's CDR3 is CASSPNRDNTGELFF. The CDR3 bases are TGTGCCAGCAGCCCCAATAGGGATAACACCGGGGAGCTGTTTTTT.

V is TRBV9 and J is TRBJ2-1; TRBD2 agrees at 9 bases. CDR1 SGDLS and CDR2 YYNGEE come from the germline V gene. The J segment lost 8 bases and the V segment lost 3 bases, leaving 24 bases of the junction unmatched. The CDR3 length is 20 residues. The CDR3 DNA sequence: TGTGCCAGCAGCGCTTACCCTGGACTAGCGAGAGAGGACTATCCAGATGAGCAGTTCTTC. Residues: CASSAYPGLAREDYPDEQFF.

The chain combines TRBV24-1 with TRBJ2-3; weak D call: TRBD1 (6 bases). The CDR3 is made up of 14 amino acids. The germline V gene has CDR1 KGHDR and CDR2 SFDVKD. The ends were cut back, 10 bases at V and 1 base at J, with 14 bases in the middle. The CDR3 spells CATQGTLRTDTQYF. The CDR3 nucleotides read TGTGCCACTCAAGGGACATTACGCACAGATACGCAGTATTTT.

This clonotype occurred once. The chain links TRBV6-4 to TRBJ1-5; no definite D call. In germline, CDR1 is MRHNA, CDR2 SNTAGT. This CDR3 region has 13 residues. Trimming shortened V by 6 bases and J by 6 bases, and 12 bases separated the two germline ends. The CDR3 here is CASSPWTGQPQHF. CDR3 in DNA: TGTGCCAGCAGCCCCTGGACGGGTCAGCCCCAGCATTTT.

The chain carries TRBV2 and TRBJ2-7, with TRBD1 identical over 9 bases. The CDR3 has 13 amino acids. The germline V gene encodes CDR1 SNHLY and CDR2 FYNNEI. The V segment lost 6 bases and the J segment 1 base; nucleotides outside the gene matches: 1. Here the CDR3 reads CASSGTGSYEQYF. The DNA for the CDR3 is TGTGCCAGCAGCGGGACAGGGTCCTACGAGCAGTACTTC.

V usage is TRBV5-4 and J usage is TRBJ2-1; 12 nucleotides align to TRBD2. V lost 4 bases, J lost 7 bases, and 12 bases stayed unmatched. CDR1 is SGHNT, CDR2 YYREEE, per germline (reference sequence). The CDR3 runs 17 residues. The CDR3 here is CASSDGSSGRAWNEQFF. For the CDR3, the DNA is TGTGCCAGCAGCGACGGTTCTAGCGGGAGGGCGTGGAATGAGCAGTTCTTC.

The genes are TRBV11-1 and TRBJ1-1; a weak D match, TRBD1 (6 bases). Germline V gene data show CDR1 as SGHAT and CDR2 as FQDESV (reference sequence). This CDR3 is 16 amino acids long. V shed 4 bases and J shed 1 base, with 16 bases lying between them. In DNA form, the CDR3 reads TGTGCCAGCAGCTCCCGCCGGGACACTCCGAACACTGAAGCTTTCTTT. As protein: CASSSRRDTPNTEAFF.

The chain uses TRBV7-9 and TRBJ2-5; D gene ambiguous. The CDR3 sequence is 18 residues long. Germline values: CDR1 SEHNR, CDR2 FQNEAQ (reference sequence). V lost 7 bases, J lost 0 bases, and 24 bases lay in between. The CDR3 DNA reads TGTGCCAGCACCACTTCGTTCGCCATTATCACCAACCAAGAGACCCAGTACTTC. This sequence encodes CASTTSFAIITNQETQYF.

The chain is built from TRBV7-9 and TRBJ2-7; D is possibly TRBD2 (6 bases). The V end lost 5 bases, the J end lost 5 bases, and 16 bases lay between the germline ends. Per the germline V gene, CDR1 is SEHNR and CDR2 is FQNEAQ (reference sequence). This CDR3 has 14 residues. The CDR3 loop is CASSPVRGVNEQYF. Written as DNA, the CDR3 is TGTGCCAGCAGCCCGGTGCGGGGCGTCAACGAGCAGTACTTC.

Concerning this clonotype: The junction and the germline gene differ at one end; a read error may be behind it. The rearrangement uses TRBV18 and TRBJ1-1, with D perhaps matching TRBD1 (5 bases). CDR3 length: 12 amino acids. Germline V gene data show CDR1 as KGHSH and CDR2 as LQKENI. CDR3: CASSAPDTEAFF. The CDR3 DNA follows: TGTGCCAGCTCAGCCCCGGACACCGAAGCTTTCTTT.

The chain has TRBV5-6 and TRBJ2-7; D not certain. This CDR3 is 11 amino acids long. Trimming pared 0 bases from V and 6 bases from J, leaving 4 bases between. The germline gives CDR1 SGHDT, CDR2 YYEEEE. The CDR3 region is CASSLGLEQYF. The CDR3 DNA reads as TGTGCCAGCAGCTTGGGCCTCGAGCAGTACTTC.

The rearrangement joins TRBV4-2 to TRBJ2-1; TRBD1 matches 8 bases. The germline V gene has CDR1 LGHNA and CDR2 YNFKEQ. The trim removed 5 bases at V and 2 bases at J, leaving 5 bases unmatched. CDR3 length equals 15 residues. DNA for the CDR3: TGTGCCAGCAGCGCGGACAGGGAACCCTACAATGAGCAGTTCTTC. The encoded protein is CASSADREPYNEQFF.

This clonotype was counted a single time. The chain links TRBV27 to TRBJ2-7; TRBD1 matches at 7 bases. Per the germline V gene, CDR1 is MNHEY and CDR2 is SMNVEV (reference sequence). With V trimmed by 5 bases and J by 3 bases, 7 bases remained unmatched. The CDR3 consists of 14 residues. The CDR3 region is CASSPTGTVYEQYF. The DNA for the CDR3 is TGTGCCAGCAGTCCCACCGGGACAGTCTACGAGCAGTACTTC.

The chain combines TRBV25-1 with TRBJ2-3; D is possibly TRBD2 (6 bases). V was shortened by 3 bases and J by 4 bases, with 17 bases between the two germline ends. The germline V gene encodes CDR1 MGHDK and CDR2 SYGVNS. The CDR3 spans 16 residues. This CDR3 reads CASSESIGGIADTQYF. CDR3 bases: TGTGCCAGCAGTGAGTCTATTGGCGGGATAGCAGATACGCAGTATTTT.

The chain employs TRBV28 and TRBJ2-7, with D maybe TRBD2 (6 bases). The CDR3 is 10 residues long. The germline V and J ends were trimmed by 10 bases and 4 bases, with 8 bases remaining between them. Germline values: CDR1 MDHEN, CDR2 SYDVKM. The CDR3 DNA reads TGTGCCACTAGCGCTTACGAGCAGTACTTC. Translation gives CATSAYEQYF.

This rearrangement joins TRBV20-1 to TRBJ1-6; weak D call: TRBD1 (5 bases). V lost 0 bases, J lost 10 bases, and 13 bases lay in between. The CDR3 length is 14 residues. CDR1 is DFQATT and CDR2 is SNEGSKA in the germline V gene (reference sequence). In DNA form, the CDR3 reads TGCAGTGCTAGAGATCTTTCCGGGGGATCACCCCTCCACTTT. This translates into CSARDLSGGSPLHF.

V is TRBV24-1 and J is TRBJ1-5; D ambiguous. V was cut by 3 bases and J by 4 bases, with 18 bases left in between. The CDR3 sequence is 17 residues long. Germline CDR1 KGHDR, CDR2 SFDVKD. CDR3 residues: CATSDPESGATNQPQHF. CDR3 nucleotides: TGTGCCACCAGTGATCCTGAGAGTGGAGCTACTAATCAGCCCCAGCATTTT.

CDR3 amino acids: CASSLNVLWWSYGYTF. The CDR3 DNA follows: TGTGCCAGCAGTTTAAATGTGTTATGGTGGTCTTATGGCTACACCTTC. The chain uses TRBV12-3 or TRBV12-4 and TRBJ1-2; no definite D call. Trimming took 2 bases from V and 5 from J, leaving 18 bases between them. The CDR3 contains 16 residues.

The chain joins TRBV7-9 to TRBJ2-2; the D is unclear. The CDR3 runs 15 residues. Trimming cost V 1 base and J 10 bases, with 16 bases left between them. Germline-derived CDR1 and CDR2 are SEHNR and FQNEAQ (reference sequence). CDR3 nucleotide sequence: TGTGCCAGCAGCTTAGGGTTCACGGTTGCCGAGGAGCTGTTTTTT. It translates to CASSLGFTVAEELFF.

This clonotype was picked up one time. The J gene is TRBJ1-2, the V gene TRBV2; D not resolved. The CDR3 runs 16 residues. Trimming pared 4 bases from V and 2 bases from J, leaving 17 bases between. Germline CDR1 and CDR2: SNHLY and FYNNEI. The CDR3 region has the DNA TGTGCCAGCAGTGGATCCCAGGCGATGCTAAACTATGGCTACACCTTC. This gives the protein CASSGSQAMLNYGYTF.

The CDR3 coding sequence is TGTGCCAGCAGCCAAGACGTGGCGGAGTACAATGAGCAGTTCTTC. Residues: CASSQDVAEYNEQFF. V and J are TRBV3-1 and TRBJ2-1; D ambiguous. Per the germline V gene, CDR1 is LGHDT and CDR2 is YNNKEL (reference sequence). CDR3 length: 15 amino acids. V was cut by 0 bases and J by 4 bases, with 10 bases left in between.

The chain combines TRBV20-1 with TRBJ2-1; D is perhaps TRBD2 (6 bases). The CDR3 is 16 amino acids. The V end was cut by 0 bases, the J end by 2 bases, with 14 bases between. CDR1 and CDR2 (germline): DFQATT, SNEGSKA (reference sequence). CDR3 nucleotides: TGCAGTGCTAGAGACATGGCGGGGATAACCTACAATGAGCAGTTCTTC. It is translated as CSARDMAGITYNEQFF.

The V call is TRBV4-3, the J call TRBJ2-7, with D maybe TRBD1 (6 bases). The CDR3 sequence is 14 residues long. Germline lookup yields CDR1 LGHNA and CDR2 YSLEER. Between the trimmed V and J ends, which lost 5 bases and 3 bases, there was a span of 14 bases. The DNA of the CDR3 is TGCGCCAGCAGCTGGGGGCAGGGGTACTACGAGCAGTACTTC. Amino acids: CASSWGQGYYEQYF.